A single sample gave rise to the 14 T cell receptor beta chains below, sequenced in a study of T cell responses to AZD1222 COVID-19 vaccine. Clones were sequenced by immunoSEQ multiplex PCR, and TCRdb holds only the in-frame ones, with some missing. This sample carries around 150,000 clones, about nine tenths of them seen once, and the ten largest clones take less than 3.5%. The specimen was peripheral blood, collected 28 days after the second AZD1222 dose. These receptors all stem from an adult who received the AZD1222 COVID-19 vaccine.

CDR3: CASGGENTIYF. The CDR3 bases are TGTGCCAGCGGCGGTGAGAACACCATATATTTT. V and J are TRBV2 and TRBJ1-3; the D is unclear. Germline CDR1 reads SNHLY; CDR2 reads FYNNEI. The V gene lost 8 bases and the J gene lost 7 bases, with 9 bases spanning the gap. The CDR3 loop spans 11 amino acids.

The chain couples TRBV3-1 (or the pseudogene TRBV3-2) to TRBJ2-7; the match to TRBD2 covers 14 bases. The CDR3 spans 16 residues. The germline CDR1 and CDR2 sequences are LGHDT and YNNKEL (reference sequence). Trimming removed 4 bases from V and 12 bases from J; junction bases left unmatched: 14. CDR3 protein: CASSPGQGGLAGDPYF. The DNA for the CDR3 is TGTGCCAGCAGCCCGGGACAGGGGGGACTAGCGGGAGACCCGTACTTC.

This chain joins TRBV3-1 (or the pseudogene TRBV3-2) and TRBJ2-1, with TRBD1 identical over 11 bases. The CDR3 has 17 amino acids. V lost 4 bases and J lost 8; bases outside the gene matches: 13. The germline V gene encodes CDR1 LGHDT and CDR2 YNNKEL (reference sequence). The CDR3 loop reads CASSPSRGDRGVHEQFF. In DNA form, the CDR3 reads TGTGCCAGCAGCCCGAGTCGGGGGGACAGGGGGGTCCATGAGCAGTTCTTC.

This clone was detected a few times. The chain has TRBV6-5 and TRBJ2-3, with a possible D match to TRBD2 (5 bases). CDR3 length: 16 amino acids. Germline CDR1 and CDR2: MNHEY and SVGAGI. The V and J ends lost 2 bases and 4 bases respectively, with 16 bases between them. The CDR3 coding sequence is TGTGCCAGCAGTTACCAGGCTAGCCTGAGCGCAGATACGCAGTATTTT. It yields the protein CASSYQASLSADTQYF.

CDR3 sequence: CASSQDQEGDYGYTF. CDR3 DNA: TGTGCCAGCAGCCAAGATCAGGAGGGAGACTATGGCTACACCTTC. The rearrangement joins TRBV14 to TRBJ1-2, with no clear D. The CDR3 spans 15 residues. The germline V gene has CDR1 SGHDN and CDR2 FVKESK. V lost 0 bases and J 3 bases, leaving 11 bases between the germline ends.

The chain couples TRBV24-1 to TRBJ2-3; 7 bases align to TRBD2. Germline V gene sequence: CDR1 KGHDR, CDR2 SFDVKD. This CDR3 is built from 13 residues. With 5 bases clipped from V and 9 bases from J, the junction kept 7 bases outside the gene matches. The CDR3 region is CATSVRDYGTQYF. DNA for the CDR3: TGTGCCACCAGTGTTCGGGACTACGGGACGCAGTATTTT.

The chain links TRBV6-5 to TRBJ1-4; 7 nucleotides line up with TRBD1. Germline V CDR1 and CDR2: MNHEY, SVGAGI. The CDR3 spans 14 residues. V was pared by 5 bases and J by 7 bases, with 7 bases of the junction left unmatched. The CDR3 bases are TGTGCCAGCAGTCGAACAGGGGAGGGTGAAAAACTGTTTTTT. This codes for CASSRTGEGEKLFF.

At least ten counts were recorded for this clone. V gene TRBV7-6 combines with J gene TRBJ1-3; 7 bases line up with TRBD1. Germline-derived CDR1 and CDR2 are SGHVS and FNYEAQ. The CDR3 has 18 amino acids. Trimming removed 0 bases from V and 2 bases from J; junction bases left unmatched: 10. CDR3 protein: CASSLATGDPGPGNTIYF. Written as DNA, the CDR3 is TGTGCCAGCAGCTTAGCTACAGGGGACCCTGGTCCTGGAAACACCATATATTTT.

The sample holds one count of this clone. The chain combines TRBV18 with TRBJ1-2; 7 nucleotides agree with TRBD1. CDR1 and CDR2 (germline): KGHSH, LQKENI. Trimming cost V 3 bases and J 0 bases; bases outside gene matches: 1. The CDR3 is made up of 14 amino acids. This CDR3 reads CASSPGTANYGYTF. The CDR3 DNA is TGTGCCAGCTCACCGGGGACAGCTAACTATGGCTACACCTTC.

The V gene is TRBV7-9, the J gene TRBJ1-5; 10 nucleotides agree with TRBD1. Germline assignment: CDR1 SEHNR and CDR2 FQNEAQ (reference sequence). With V trimmed by 1 base and J by 6 bases, 3 bases remained unmatched. The CDR3 covers 15 residues. CDR3 nucleotides: TGTGCCAGCAGCTTAGGGGACAGGGGAAGTCAGCCCCAGCATTTT. Encoded protein: CASSLGDRGSQPQHF. The entire variable domain, with the rest obtained from reference TRBV7-9 and TRBJ1-5, is as follows: DTGVSQNPRHKITKRGQNVTFRCDPISEHNRLYWYRQTLGQGPEFLTYFQNEAQLEKSRLLSDRFSAERPKGSFSTLEIQRTEQGDSAMYLCASSLGDRGSQPQHFGDGTRLSIL.

The CDR3 sequence: CASSLLMPPTDTQYF. The CDR3 coding sequence is TGTGCCAGCAGTTTACTCATGCCCCCCACAGATACGCAGTATTTT. J is TRBJ2-3 and V is TRBV6-5, with D uncertain. Germline V lookup: CDR1 MNHEY, CDR2 SVGAGI. V lost 4 bases, J lost 2 bases, and 13 bases lay in between. The CDR3 spans 15 residues.

This clone showed up just once. The CDR3 sequence is CASSLGRATYEQYF. Here the CDR3 DNA reads TGTGCCAGCAGCTTAGGCAGGGCAACCTACGAGCAGTACTTC. The chain employs TRBV7-2 and TRBJ2-7; the D gene is possibly TRBD1 (5 bases). Trimming left V 1 base short and J 2 bases short, with 9 bases between. Germline V gene lookup returns CDR1 SGHTA and CDR2 FQGNSA. The CDR3 sequence is 14 residues long. Full variable domain (rest looked up from reference TRBV7-2 and TRBJ2-7): GAGVSQSPSNKVTEKGKDVELRCDPISGHTALYWYRQSLGQGLEFLIYFQGNSAPDKSGLPSDRFSAERTGGSVSTLTIQRTQQEDSAVYLCASSLGRATYEQYFGPGTRLTVT.

CDR3 DNA sequence: TGTGCCAGCAGCCAAGCGGTTCACTATGGCTACACCTTC. This sequence encodes CASSQAVHYGYTF. The gene calls are TRBV3-1 (or the pseudogene TRBV3-2) and TRBJ1-2; D is unclear. The CDR3 is made up of 13 amino acids. Trimming removed 1 base at V and 3 bases at J, with 6 bases between. Germline CDR1 is LGHDT and CDR2 is YNNKEL (reference sequence).

The V and J genes are TRBV6-5 and TRBJ1-1; tentatively, D is TRBD1 (5 bases). Germline loops: CDR1 MNHEY, CDR2 SVGAGI. The germline V and J ends were trimmed by 1 base and 6 bases, with 12 bases remaining between them. The CDR3 sequence is 14 residues long. CDR3 in amino acids: CASSYYEGLAEAFF. CDR3 coding DNA: TGTGCCAGCAGTTACTATGAGGGGCTAGCTGAAGCTTTCTTT.